These 10 T cell receptor beta chains came from one sample sequenced in a study of blood T cell repertoires in COVID-19. Using immunoSEQ multiplex PCR, the repertoire was profiled, and TCRdb retains in-frame clones only, with some absent. The sample yields 95,000 to 100,000 clones, around 80% seen once. Sequenced sample: peripheral blood. These receptor sequences come from a human donor in a cohort sampled during active COVID-19.

J is TRBJ1-2 and V is TRBV10-3, with a weak D call TRBD1 (5 bases). The CDR3 runs to 12 residues. Deletions cut 6 bases from V and 5 bases from J, with 10 bases between. Germline V gene sequence: CDR1 ENHRY, CDR2 SYGVKD. The CDR3 nucleotides are TGTGCCATCAGCCCCGACAGTTATGGCTACACCTTC. This encodes CAISPDSYGYTF.

The rearrangement uses TRBV9 and TRBJ2-2; 8 nucleotides align to TRBD1. Germline V gives CDR1 SGDLS, CDR2 YYNGEE. The J segment lost 6 bases and the V segment lost 3 bases, leaving 10 bases of the junction unmatched. CDR3 length: 16 residues. CDR3: CASSAGTGIGPGELFF. DNA for the CDR3: TGTGCCAGCAGCGCCGGGACAGGAATAGGCCCCGGGGAGCTGTTTTTT. The full variable domain, its missing parts supplied by reference TRBV9 and TRBJ2-2, is DSGVTQTPKHLITATGQRVTLRCSPRSGDLSVYWYQQSLDQGLQFLIQYYNGEERAKGNILERFSAQQFPDLHSELNLSSLELGDSALYFCASSAGTGIGPGELFFGEGSRLTVL.

This chain links TRBV11-3 with TRBJ2-2; D unresolved. CDR1 is SGHNT and CDR2 is YENEEA in the germline V gene. This CDR3 comprises 15 residues. V was shortened by 5 bases and J by 5 bases, with 15 bases between the two germline ends. The CDR3 DNA reads as TGTGCCAGCAGCCGAGATCAAAGTCGAACCGGGGAGCTGTTTTTT. It translates to CASSRDQSRTGELFF.

This clone was recorded once. The chain carries TRBV20-1 and TRBJ1-2; no reliable D call. The CDR3 sequence is 10 residues long. V lost 8 bases and J lost 8, with 12 bases in between. Germline assignment: CDR1 DFQATT and CDR2 SNEGSKA (reference sequence). The CDR3 DNA is TGCAGTCCCGGCGTCGGGGGCTACACCTTC. Amino acid sequence: CSPGVGGYTF.

This chain's CDR3 is CASRHNSNQPQHF. Written as DNA, the CDR3 is TGCGCCAGTAGACACAATAGCAATCAGCCCCAGCATTTT. The chain uses TRBV10-2 and TRBJ1-5; D uncertain. Trimming took off 9 bases at V and 0 bases at J, with 9 bases between the two ends. This CDR3 is built from 13 residues. CDR1 and CDR2 from the germline V gene are WSHSY and SAAADI.

The chain recombines TRBV9 with TRBJ2-1; tentatively, D is TRBD1 (6 bases). Germline V CDR1 and CDR2: SGDLS, YYNGEE. The V and J ends lost 5 bases and 4 bases respectively, with 16 bases between them. The CDR3 sequence is 15 residues long. The CDR3 coding sequence is TGTGCCAGCAGACCCCCCGGGGACACATACAATGAGCAGTTCTTC. This gives the protein CASRPPGDTYNEQFF.

The rearrangement links TRBV7-9 to TRBJ1-4, with 7 bases lining up with TRBD1. The germline V gene has CDR1 SEHNR and CDR2 FQNEAQ (reference sequence). Losses at the gene ends were 5 bases for V and 7 bases for J; bases not matched to a gene: 7. This CDR3 comprises 14 residues. The CDR3 DNA reads as TGTGCCAGCAGCCGACAGGGTCGGGTTGAAAAACTGTTTTTT. Translation: CASSRQGRVEKLFF.

V usage is TRBV5-4 and J usage is TRBJ1-2; possibly TRBD1 for D (5 bases). Germline V gene lookup returns CDR1 SGHNT and CDR2 YYREEE (reference sequence). The CDR3 covers 13 residues. Trimming took 5 bases from V and 4 from J, leaving 12 bases between them. CDR3 nucleotide sequence: TGTGCCAGCAGTGATCAGGGCGGCTATGGCTACACCTTC. This sequence encodes CASSDQGGYGYTF.

The V gene is TRBV18, the J gene TRBJ1-2; possible D gene TRBD1, 5 bases. The CDR3 consists of 13 residues. The V and J ends lost 2 bases and 5 bases respectively, with 9 bases between them. CDR1 is KGHSH and CDR2 is LQKENI in the germline V gene. DNA of the CDR3: TGTGCCAGCTCACCAGACAGCAAGTATGGCTACACCTTC. Translation: CASSPDSKYGYTF.

This CDR3 is CASSYDKQGKKLFF. CDR3 sequence (DNA): TGTGCCAGCAGTTATGACAAGCAGGGAAAAAAACTGTTTTTT. This chain joins TRBV6-5 and TRBJ1-4; weak D call: TRBD1 (5 bases). With 3 bases removed from V and 9 bases from J, the gap between germline ends came to 14 bases. Per germline, CDR1 MNHEY and CDR2 SVGAGI. This CDR3 has 14 amino acids.